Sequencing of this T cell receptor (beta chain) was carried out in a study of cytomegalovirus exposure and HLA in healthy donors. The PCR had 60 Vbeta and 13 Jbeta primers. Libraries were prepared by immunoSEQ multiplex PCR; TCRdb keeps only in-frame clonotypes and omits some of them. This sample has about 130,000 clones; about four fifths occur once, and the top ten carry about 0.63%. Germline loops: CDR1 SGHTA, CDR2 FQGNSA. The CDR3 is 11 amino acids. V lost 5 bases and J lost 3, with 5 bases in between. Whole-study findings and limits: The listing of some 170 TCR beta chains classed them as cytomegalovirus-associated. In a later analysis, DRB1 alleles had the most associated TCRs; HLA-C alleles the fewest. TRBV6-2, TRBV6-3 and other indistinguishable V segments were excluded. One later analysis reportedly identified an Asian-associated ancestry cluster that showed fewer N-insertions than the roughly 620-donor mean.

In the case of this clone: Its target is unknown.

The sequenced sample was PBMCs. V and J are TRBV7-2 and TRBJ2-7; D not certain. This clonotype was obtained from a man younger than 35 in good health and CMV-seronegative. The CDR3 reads CASSPGYEQYF. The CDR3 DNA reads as TGTGCCAGCAGCCCGGGCTACGAGCAGTACTTC. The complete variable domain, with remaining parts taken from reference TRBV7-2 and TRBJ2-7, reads GAGVSQSPSNKVTEKGKDVELRCDPISGHTALYWYRQSLGQGLEFLIYFQGNSAPDKSGLPSDRFSAERTGGSVSTLTIQRTQQEDSAVYLCASSPGYEQYFGPGTRLTVT.